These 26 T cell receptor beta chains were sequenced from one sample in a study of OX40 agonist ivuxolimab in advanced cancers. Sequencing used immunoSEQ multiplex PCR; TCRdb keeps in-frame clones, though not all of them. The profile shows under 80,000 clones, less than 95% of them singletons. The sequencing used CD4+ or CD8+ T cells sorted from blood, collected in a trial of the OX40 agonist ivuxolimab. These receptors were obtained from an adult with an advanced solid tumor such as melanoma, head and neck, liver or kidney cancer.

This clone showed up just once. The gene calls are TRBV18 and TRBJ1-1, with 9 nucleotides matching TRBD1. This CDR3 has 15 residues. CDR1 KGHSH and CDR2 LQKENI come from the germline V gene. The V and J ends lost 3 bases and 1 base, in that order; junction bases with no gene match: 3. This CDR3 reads CASSPRGQGNTEAFF. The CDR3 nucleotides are TGTGCCAGCTCACCTAGGGGACAGGGGAACACTGAAGCTTTCTTT.

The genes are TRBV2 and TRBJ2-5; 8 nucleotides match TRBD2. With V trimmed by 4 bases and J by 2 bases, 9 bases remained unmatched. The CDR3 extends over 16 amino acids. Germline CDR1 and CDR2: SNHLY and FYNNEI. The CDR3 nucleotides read TGTGCCAGCAGTGCCCTAGGCGGGGGGAGACAAGAGACCCAGTACTTC. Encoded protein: CASSALGGGRQETQYF.

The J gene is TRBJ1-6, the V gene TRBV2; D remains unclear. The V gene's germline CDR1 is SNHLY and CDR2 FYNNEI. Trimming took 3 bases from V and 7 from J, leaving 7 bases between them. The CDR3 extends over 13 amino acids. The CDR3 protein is CASSDSENSPLHF. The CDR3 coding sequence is TGTGCCAGCAGTGATTCAGAGAATTCACCCCTCCACTTT. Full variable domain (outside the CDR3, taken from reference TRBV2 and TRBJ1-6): EPEVTQTPSHQVTQMGQEVILRCVPISNHLYFYWYRQILGQKVEFLVSFYNNEISEKSEIFDDQFSVERPDGSNFTLKIRSTKLEDSAMYFCASSDSENSPLHFGNGTRLTVT.

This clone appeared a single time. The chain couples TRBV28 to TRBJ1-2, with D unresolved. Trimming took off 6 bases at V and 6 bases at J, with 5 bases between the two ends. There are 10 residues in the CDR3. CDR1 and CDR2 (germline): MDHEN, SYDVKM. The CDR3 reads CASSRDGYTF. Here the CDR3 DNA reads TGTGCCAGCAGCCGGGATGGCTACACCTTC.

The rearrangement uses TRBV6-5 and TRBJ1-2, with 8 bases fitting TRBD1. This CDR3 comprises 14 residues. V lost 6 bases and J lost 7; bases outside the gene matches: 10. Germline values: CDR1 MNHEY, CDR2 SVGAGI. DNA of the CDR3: TGTGCCAGCAGAAAGGTCGGACAGGGAAGTGGCTACACCTTC. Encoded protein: CASRKVGQGSGYTF.

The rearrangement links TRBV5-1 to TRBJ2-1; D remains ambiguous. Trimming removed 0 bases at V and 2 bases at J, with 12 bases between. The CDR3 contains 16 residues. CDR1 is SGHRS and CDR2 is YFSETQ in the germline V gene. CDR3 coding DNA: TGCGCCAGCAGCTTGGCCTTGGTTCCCACCTACAATGAGCAGTTCTTC. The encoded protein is CASSLALVPTYNEQFF.

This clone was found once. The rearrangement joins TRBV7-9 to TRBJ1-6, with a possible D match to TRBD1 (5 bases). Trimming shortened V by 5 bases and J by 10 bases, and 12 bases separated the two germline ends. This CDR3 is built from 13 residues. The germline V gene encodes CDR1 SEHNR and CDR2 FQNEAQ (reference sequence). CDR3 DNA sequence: TGTGCCAGCAGCCCGACCGGGGGGTCACCCCTCCACTTT. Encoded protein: CASSPTGGSPLHF.

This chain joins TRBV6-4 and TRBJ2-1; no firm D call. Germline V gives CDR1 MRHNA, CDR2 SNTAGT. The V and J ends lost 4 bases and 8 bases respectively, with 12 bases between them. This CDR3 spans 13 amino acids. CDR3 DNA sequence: TGTGCCAGCAGTGGAGGCAAGGGCTATGAGCAGTTCTTC. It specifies CASSGGKGYEQFF.

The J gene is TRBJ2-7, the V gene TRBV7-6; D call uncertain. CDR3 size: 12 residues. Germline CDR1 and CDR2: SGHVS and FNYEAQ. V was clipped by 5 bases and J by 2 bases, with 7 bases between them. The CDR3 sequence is CASSPSAYEQYF. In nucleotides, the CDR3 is TGTGCCAGCAGCCCCAGCGCCTACGAGCAGTACTTC.

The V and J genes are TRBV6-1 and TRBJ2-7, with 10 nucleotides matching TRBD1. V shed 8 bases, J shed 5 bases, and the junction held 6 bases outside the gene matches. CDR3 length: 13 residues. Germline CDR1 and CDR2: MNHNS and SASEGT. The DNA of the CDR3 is TGTGCCAGCCGGGCAGACAGGGGGCACGAGCAGTACTTC. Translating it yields CASRADRGHEQYF.

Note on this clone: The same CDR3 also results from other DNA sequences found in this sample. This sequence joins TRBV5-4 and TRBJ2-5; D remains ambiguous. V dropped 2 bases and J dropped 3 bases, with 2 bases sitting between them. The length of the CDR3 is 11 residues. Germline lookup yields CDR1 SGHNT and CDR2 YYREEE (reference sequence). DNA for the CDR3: TGTGCCAGCAGCTTTGAAGAGACCCAGTACTTC. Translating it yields CASSFEETQYF.

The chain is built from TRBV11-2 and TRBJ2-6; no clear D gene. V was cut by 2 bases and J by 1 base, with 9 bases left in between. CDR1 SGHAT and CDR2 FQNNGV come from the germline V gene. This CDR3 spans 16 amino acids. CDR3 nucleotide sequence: TGTGCCAGCAGCTTAACGTTCGGTTCTGGGGCCAACGTCCTGACTTTC. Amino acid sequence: CASSLTFGSGANVLTF.

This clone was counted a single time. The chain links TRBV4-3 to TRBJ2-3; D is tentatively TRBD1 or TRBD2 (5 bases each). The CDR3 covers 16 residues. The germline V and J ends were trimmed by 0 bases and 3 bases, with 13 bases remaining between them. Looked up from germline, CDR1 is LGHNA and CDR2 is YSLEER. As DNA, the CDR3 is TGCGCCAGCAGCCAAGATGGAACGGGACGGACAGATACGCAGTATTTT. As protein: CASSQDGTGRTDTQYF.

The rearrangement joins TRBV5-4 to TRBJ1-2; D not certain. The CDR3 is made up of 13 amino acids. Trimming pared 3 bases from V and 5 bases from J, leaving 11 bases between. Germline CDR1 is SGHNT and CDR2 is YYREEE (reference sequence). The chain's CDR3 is CASSSGNLYGYTF. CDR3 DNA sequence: TGTGCCAGCAGCTCGGGGAACCTTTATGGCTACACCTTC.

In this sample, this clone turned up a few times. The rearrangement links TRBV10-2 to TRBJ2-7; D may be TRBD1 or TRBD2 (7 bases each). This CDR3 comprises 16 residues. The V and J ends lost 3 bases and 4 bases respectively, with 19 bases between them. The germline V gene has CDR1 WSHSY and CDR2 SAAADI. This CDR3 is CASSEGGARGQYEQYF. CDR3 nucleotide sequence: TGCGCCAGCAGTGAAGGGGGGGCAAGGGGGCAATACGAGCAGTACTTC.

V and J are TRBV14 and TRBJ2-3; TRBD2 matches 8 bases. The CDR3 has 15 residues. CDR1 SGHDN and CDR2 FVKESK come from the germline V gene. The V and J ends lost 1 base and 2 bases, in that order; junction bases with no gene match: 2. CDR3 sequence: CASSQGTSITDTQYF. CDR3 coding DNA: TGTGCCAGCAGCCAAGGGACTAGCATCACAGATACGCAGTATTTT.

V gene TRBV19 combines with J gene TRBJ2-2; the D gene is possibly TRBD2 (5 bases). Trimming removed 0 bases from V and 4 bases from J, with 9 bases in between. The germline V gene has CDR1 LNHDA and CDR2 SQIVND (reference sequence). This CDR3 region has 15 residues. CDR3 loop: CASSIEGSGTGELFF. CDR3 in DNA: TGTGCCAGTAGTATAGAAGGGAGTGGCACCGGGGAGCTGTTTTTT.

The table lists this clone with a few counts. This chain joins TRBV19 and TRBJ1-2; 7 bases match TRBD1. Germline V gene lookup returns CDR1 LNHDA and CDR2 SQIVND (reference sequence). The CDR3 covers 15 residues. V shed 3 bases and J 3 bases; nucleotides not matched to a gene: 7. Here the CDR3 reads CASSMATGTDYGYTF. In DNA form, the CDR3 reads TGTGCCAGTAGTATGGCGACAGGGACGGACTATGGCTACACCTTC.

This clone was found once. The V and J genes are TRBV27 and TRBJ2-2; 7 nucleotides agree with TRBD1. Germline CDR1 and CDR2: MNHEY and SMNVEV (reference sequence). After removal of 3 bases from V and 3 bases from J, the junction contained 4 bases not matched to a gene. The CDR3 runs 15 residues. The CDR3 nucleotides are TGTGCCAGCAGTTTCGGGACAGTGTACACCGGGGAGCTGTTTTTT. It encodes CASSFGTVYTGELFF.

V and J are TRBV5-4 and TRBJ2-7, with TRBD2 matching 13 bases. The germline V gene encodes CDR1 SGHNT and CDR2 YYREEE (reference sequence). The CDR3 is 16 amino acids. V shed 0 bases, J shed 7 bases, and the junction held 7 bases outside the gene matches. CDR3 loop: CASSLGTSGRVGEQYF. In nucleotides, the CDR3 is TGTGCCAGCAGCTTGGGGACTAGCGGGAGAGTCGGAGAGCAGTACTTC.

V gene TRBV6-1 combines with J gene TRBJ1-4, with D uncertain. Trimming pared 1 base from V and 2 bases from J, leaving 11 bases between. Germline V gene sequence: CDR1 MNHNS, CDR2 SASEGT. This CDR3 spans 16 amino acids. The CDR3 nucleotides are TGTGCCAGCAGTGAAGGGAGGACCTTCACTAATGAAAAACTGTTTTTT. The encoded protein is CASSEGRTFTNEKLFF.

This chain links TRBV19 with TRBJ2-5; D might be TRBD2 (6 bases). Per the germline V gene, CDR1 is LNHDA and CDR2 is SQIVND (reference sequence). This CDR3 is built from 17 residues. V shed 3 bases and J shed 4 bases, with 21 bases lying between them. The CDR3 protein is CASSMVGRSDGLETQYF. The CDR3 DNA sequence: TGTGCCAGTAGTATGGTGGGGAGGTCCGACGGGTTAGAGACCCAGTACTTC.

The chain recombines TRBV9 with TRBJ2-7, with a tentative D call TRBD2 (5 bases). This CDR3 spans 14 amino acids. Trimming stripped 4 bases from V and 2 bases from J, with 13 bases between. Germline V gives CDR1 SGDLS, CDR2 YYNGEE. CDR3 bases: TGTGCCAGCAGCCTCGAGGGCGGGCCCTACGAGCAGTACTTC. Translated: CASSLEGGPYEQYF. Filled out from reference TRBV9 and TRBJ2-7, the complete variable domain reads DSGVTQTPKHLITATGQRVTLRCSPRSGDLSVYWYQQSLDQGLQFLIQYYNGEERAKGNILERFSAQQFPDLHSELNLSSLELGDSALYFCASSLEGGPYEQYFGPGTRLTVT.

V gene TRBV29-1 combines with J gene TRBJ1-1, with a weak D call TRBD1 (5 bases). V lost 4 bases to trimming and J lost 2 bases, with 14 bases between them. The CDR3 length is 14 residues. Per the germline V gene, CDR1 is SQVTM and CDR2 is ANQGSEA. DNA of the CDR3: TGCAGCGTTGTGGGGGGGGTAGCTAACACTGAAGCTTTCTTT. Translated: CSVVGGVANTEAFF.

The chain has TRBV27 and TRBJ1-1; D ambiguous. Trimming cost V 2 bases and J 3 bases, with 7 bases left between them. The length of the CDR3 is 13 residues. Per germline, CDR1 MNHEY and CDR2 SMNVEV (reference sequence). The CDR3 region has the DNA TGTGCCAGCAGTTTAGATGGGTACACTGAAGCTTTCTTT. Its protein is CASSLDGYTEAFF.

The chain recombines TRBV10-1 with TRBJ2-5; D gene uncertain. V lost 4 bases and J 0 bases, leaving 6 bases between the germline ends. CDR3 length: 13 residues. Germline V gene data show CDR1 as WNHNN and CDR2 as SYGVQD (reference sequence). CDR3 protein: CASSGADQETQYF. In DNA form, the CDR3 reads TGCGCCAGCAGTGGGGCCGACCAAGAGACCCAGTACTTC.